These T cell receptor beta chains were read from a single sample in a study of T cells in Graves' hyperthyroidism and ophthalmopathy. Via MiXCR, TCRdb re-called the multiplex PCR reads, giving one row per CDR3 protein. The sample has around 300,000 distinct CDR3 sequences, roughly 13% seen once. Sequencing was performed on blood. Receptor source: a woman aged 40-49 years with Graves' hyperthyroidism. CDR3s include the opening cysteine and the closing phenylalanine or tryptophan. The D gene is left open where the match is weak. Clone size is not always given. Where it is, it says once, few, many or a class for expanded clones.

j_gene: TRBJ1-1; abundance: many; d_gene: TRBD1; v_gene: TRBV11-1; CDR3aa: CASSPGQGLNTEAFF; CDR3nt: TGTGCCAGCAGCCCGGGACAGGGGTTGAACACTGAAGCTTTCTTT
j_gene: TRBJ2-7; abundance: many; d_gene: .; v_gene: TRBV2; CDR3aa: CASSERLVYEQYF; CDR3nt: TGTGCCAGCAGTGAAAGACTAGTGTACGAGCAGTACTTC
j_gene: TRBJ1-2; abundance: many; d_gene: TRBD1; v_gene: TRBV2; CDR3aa: CASSSWGQGQGGYTF; CDR3nt: TGTGCCAGCAGCAGCTGGGGACAGGGGCAAGGTGGCTACACCTTC
j_gene: TRBJ2-1; abundance: many; d_gene: TRBD1; v_gene: TRBV7-8; CDR3aa: CASSLAAHGTGWYNEQFF; CDR3nt: TGTGCCAGCAGCTTAGCTGCACACGGGACAGGGTGGTACAATGAGCAGTTCTTC
j_gene: TRBJ2-1; abundance: .; d_gene: TRBD2; v_gene: TRBV11-3; CDR3aa: CASSFRTSGSNEQFF; CDR3nt: TGTGCCAGCAGCTTCCGGACTAGCGGGTCGAATGAGCAGTTCTTC
j_gene: TRBJ1-1; abundance: many; d_gene: .; v_gene: TRBV6-1; CDR3aa: CASKLDRYTEAFF; CDR3nt: TGTGCCAGCAAGCTTGACAGATACACTGAAGCTTTCTTT
j_gene: TRBJ2-7; abundance: .; d_gene: .; v_gene: TRBV28; CDR3aa: CASSFGGTTREQYF; CDR3nt: TGTGCCAGCAGTTTTGGGGGGACCACGAGGGAGCAGTACTTC
j_gene: TRBJ2-4; abundance: .; d_gene: TRBD1; v_gene: TRBV4-2; CDR3aa: CASSQNPQGVGNIQYF; CDR3nt: TGTGCCAGCAGCCAGAACCCTCAGGGGGTTGGAAACATTCAGTACTTC
j_gene: TRBJ1-1; abundance: many; d_gene: .; v_gene: TRBV28; CDR3aa: CASSSRRAGVYTEAFF; CDR3nt: TGTGCCAGCAGTTCTAGGCGGGCAGGGGTATATACTGAAGCTTTCTTT
j_gene: TRBJ2-2; abundance: few; d_gene: TRBD1; v_gene: TRBV7-2; CDR3aa: CASSYLTGGYTGELFF; CDR3nt: TGTGCCAGCAGCTACCTGACAGGGGGCTACACCGGGGAGCTGTTTTTT
j_gene: TRBJ2-7; abundance: few; d_gene: TRBD1; v_gene: TRBV7-9; CDR3aa: CASSKFGQEDYEQYF; CDR3nt: TGTGCCAGCAGTAAATTCGGACAGGAGGACTACGAGCAGTACTTC
j_gene: TRBJ1-4; abundance: few; d_gene: .; v_gene: TRBV20-1; CDR3aa: CSAGGGLGEKLFF; CDR3nt: TGCAGTGCGGGTGGGGGGCTGGGGGAAAAACTGTTTTTT
j_gene: TRBJ2-2; abundance: .; d_gene: .; v_gene: TRBV19; CDR3aa: CAARGTGGSTGELFF; CDR3nt: TGTGCCGCTAGAGGTACGGGGGGCAGCACCGGGGAGCTGTTTTTT
j_gene: TRBJ1-6; abundance: few; d_gene: TRBD1; v_gene: TRBV19; CDR3aa: CASSNLRDRGRSSYNSPLHF; CDR3nt: TGTGCCAGTAGTAACCTCCGGGACAGGGGCCGTAGCTCCTATAATTCACCCCTCCACTTT
j_gene: TRBJ1-1; abundance: many; d_gene: .; v_gene: TRBV6-1; CDR3aa: CASNPPLANTEAFF; CDR3nt: TGTGCCAGCAATCCCCCCTTGGCGAACACTGAAGCTTTCTTT
j_gene: TRBJ1-5; abundance: .; d_gene: .; v_gene: TRBV4-2; CDR3aa: CASSQAQGNQPQHF; CDR3nt: TGTGCCAGCAGCCAAGCCCAGGGAAATCAGCCCCAGCATTTT
j_gene: TRBJ2-7; abundance: many; d_gene: .; v_gene: TRBV11-3; CDR3aa: CASGYHSSTYEQYF; CDR3nt: TGTGCCAGCGGTTATCACAGCTCCACCTACGAGCAGTACTTC
j_gene: TRBJ2-5; abundance: .; d_gene: .; v_gene: TRBV30; CDR3aa: CACSRGGRTGETQYF; CDR3nt: TGTGCCTGCAGCAGGGGGGGCCGTACCGGGGAGACCCAGTACTTC
j_gene: TRBJ2-7; abundance: many; d_gene: .; v_gene: TRBV11-3; CDR3aa: CASSLVGSSYEQYF; CDR3nt: TGTGCCAGCAGCTTAGTTGGCAGCTCCTACGAGCAGTACTTC
j_gene: TRBJ1-1; abundance: .; d_gene: TRBD1; v_gene: TRBV20-1; CDR3aa: CSARDGKRQGVWGTEAFF; CDR3nt: TGCAGTGCTAGAGATGGCAAGAGACAGGGGGTATGGGGCACTGAAGCTTTCTTT
j_gene: TRBJ2-1; abundance: many; d_gene: TRBD2; v_gene: TRBV7-2; CDR3aa: CASSLQSGGHNEQFF; CDR3nt: TGTGCCAGCAGCTTACAGAGCGGGGGCCACAATGAGCAGTTCTTC
j_gene: TRBJ2-5; abundance: many; d_gene: TRBD2; v_gene: TRBV3-1; CDR3aa: CASSQARSGRALRTQYF; CDR3nt: TGTGCCAGCAGCCAAGCAAGAAGCGGGAGGGCCCTCAGGACCCAGTACTTC
j_gene: TRBJ2-1; abundance: many; d_gene: TRBD1; v_gene: TRBV28; CDR3aa: CASSAGTAFYNEQFF; CDR3nt: TGTGCCAGCAGTGCCGGGACAGCTTTCTACAATGAGCAGTTCTTC
j_gene: TRBJ2-5; abundance: .; d_gene: TRBD2; v_gene: TRBV19; CDR3aa: CASSTSGTETQYF; CDR3nt: TGTGCCAGTAGTACCAGCGGGACTGAGACCCAGTACTTC
j_gene: TRBJ2-2; abundance: many; d_gene: TRBD2; v_gene: TRBV28; CDR3aa: CASSRTSGVTGELFF; CDR3nt: TGTGCCAGCAGCCGGACTAGCGGGGTCACCGGGGAGCTGTTTTTT
j_gene: TRBJ1-2; abundance: many; d_gene: .; v_gene: TRBV13; CDR3aa: CASSHGSNYGYTF; CDR3nt: TGTGCCAGCAGCCACGGGTCTAACTATGGCTACACCTTC
j_gene: TRBJ1-5; abundance: .; d_gene: .; v_gene: TRBV19; CDR3aa: CASSTPGQGGNQPQHF; CDR3nt: TGTGCCAGTAGTACCCCTGGGCAGGGTGGCAATCAGCCCCAGCATTTT
j_gene: TRBJ1-1; abundance: many; d_gene: .; v_gene: TRBV3-1; CDR3aa: CASSQSRTVMNTEAFF; CDR3nt: TGTGCCAGCAGCCAATCCCGGACTGTTATGAACACTGAAGCTTTCTTT
j_gene: TRBJ1-5; abundance: many; d_gene: .; v_gene: TRBV30; CDR3aa: CAWSGQVNQPQHF; CDR3nt: TGTGCCTGGAGTGGACAGGTTAATCAGCCCCAGCATTTT
j_gene: TRBJ2-1; abundance: few; d_gene: TRBD2; v_gene: TRBV24-1; CDR3aa: CATSVAGGGNEQFF; CDR3nt: TGTGCCACCAGTGTGGCGGGAGGGGGAAATGAGCAGTTCTTC
j_gene: TRBJ1-1; abundance: many; d_gene: .; v_gene: TRBV27; CDR3aa: CASTSGQANPTEAFF; CDR3nt: TGTGCCAGCACCTCCGGTCAGGCCAACCCCACTGAAGCTTTCTTT
j_gene: TRBJ1-2; abundance: many; d_gene: .; v_gene: TRBV2; CDR3aa: CASSKSDRALTYGYTF; CDR3nt: TGTGCCAGCAGTAAAAGTGACCGGGCCCTCACGTATGGCTACACCTTC
j_gene: TRBJ2-6; abundance: many; d_gene: .; v_gene: TRBV20-1; CDR3aa: CSARSGLGANVLTF; CDR3nt: TGCAGTGCTAGATCGGGGCTTGGGGCCAACGTCCTGACTTTC
j_gene: TRBJ1-5; abundance: few; d_gene: TRBD1; v_gene: TRBV5-1; CDR3aa: CASSPGQGGSNQPQHF; CDR3nt: TGCGCCAGCAGTCCCGGACAGGGCGGAAGCAATCAGCCCCAGCATTTT
j_gene: TRBJ2-7; abundance: many; d_gene: .; v_gene: TRBV7-9; CDR3aa: CASSDAYEQYF; CDR3nt: TGTGCCAGCAGCGATGCCTACGAGCAGTACTTC
j_gene: TRBJ2-7; abundance: .; d_gene: .; v_gene: TRBV15; CDR3aa: CATSRRDNLDRAGEQYF; CDR3nt: TGTGCCACCAGCAGGCGGGACAATCTGGATCGTGCCGGCGAGCAGTACTTC
j_gene: TRBJ2-7; abundance: few; d_gene: .; v_gene: TRBV18; CDR3aa: CASSPGQVYEQYF; CDR3nt: TGTGCCAGCTCACCCGGGCAGGTCTACGAGCAGTACTTC
j_gene: TRBJ2-1; abundance: .; d_gene: .; v_gene: TRBV7-2; CDR3aa: CASSLGWRHNEQFF; CDR3nt: TGTGCCAGCAGCTTAGGTTGGAGGCACAATGAGCAGTTCTTC
j_gene: TRBJ1-1; abundance: .; d_gene: .; v_gene: TRBV28; CDR3aa: CASRRTINTQAFF; CDR3nt: TGTGCCAGCAGACGCACAATAAACACTCAAGCTTTCTTT
j_gene: TRBJ1-2; abundance: few; d_gene: .; v_gene: TRBV9; CDR3aa: CASSVVGYGYTF; CDR3nt: TGTGCCAGCAGCGTAGTTGGGTATGGCTACACCTTC